The clone carrying this TCR beta chain has a count of ten or more. Its cognate antigen is unknown. The CDR3 runs 17 residues. V lost 3 bases to trimming and J lost 1 base; unmatched junction nucleotides: 6. Germline V gives CDR1 MDHEN, CDR2 SYDVKM. From RNA transcripts, TCR beta CDR3 regions were amplified. TCR CDR3 regions were first amplified by RT-PCR with HTBI primers. TCRdb reanalysed the multiplex PCR reads using MiXCR and keeps one entry per CDR3 protein. The sample lists a few hundred thousand distinct CDR3 sequences; about an eighth were seen once. The source of the sample is a study of T cells in Graves' hyperthyroidism and ophthalmopathy. Findings of the study overall: Before onset, by a median of approximately 5.9 months, the model predicted ophthalmopathy.

The specimen was blood. The V gene is TRBV28, the J gene TRBJ2-1; 10 bases are shared with TRBD2. This TCR was recovered from a woman between 40 and 50 years old with Graves' ophthalmopathy. The CDR3 is CASSFPSGSYSYNEQFF. The CDR3 coding sequence is TGTGCCAGCAGTTTTCCTAGCGGGAGTTATTCCTACAATGAGCAGTTCTTC. The full variable domain, in which reference TRBV28 and TRBJ2-1 provide the parts outside the CDR3, is DVKVTQSSRYLVKRTGEKVFLECVQDMDHENMFWYRQDPGLGLRLIYFSYDVKMKEKGDIPEGYSVSREKKERFSLILESASTNQTSMYLCASSFPSGSYSYNEQFFGPGTRLTVL.